This passage covers 3 T cell receptor beta chains from one sample sequenced in a study of human T cells and chemical hapten exposure. MiXCR, applied by TCRdb to the RACE reads, yields one record per CDR3 protein. The table has over 60,000 distinct CDR3 sequences, about a tenth seen once. Time point of the sample: patch test 2, 6 weeks after DPC sensitization. Sample treatment: therapeutic diphenylcyclopropenone sensitization with weekly scalp DPC. Sequencing used whole blood, obtained in connection with sensitization to the hapten diphenylcyclopropenone (DPC). The source of these receptors is a woman in her 50s with alopecia areata. Some clones in this sample may be carry-over from other donors' samples.

The rearrangement joins TRBV29-1 to TRBJ1-1; the D is unclear. The CDR3 loop spans 12 amino acids. V dropped 6 bases and J dropped 4 bases, with 12 bases sitting between them. Germline CDR1 and CDR2: SQVTM and ANQGSEA. The CDR3 loop reads CSVADGSTEAFF. The CDR3 DNA reads TGCAGCGTGGCGGACGGGAGCACTGAAGCTTTCTTT.

This rearrangement joins TRBV11-1 to TRBJ2-5; D uncertain. This CDR3 has 14 amino acids. CDR1 and CDR2 (germline): SGHAT, FQDESV (reference sequence). With 7 bases removed from V and 11 bases from J, the gap between germline ends came to 23 bases. CDR3 region: CASTNRAQDPPQYF. CDR3 nucleotide sequence: TGTGCCAGCACAAACAGAGCCCAGGACCCCCCTCAGTACTTC.

This clonotype was observed a few times. In DNA, the CDR3 is TGTGCCAGCAGTTTAGAGGACCCCCTATACAATGAGCAGTTCTTC. It specifies CASSLEDPLYNEQFF. V is TRBV27 and J is TRBJ2-1, with D hard to call. V was cut by 2 bases and J by 4 bases, with 12 bases left in between. The germline V gene encodes CDR1 MNHEY and CDR2 SMNVEV (reference sequence). There are 15 residues in the CDR3.